Sequencing of this T cell receptor (beta chain) was carried out in a study of regulatory T cells in long-lasting Graves disease. Time point in this sample: newly diagnosed GD, antithyroid drugs for less than 3 months. Preparation of the TCR library used RNA extracted from PBMCs. In this sample, this clonotype turned up many times. The junction shows a germline mismatch at one end, possibly a read error. Combining iRepertoire HTBI primers with Arm-PCR of CDR3 regions, the authors built TCR beta libraries. MiXCR was run by TCRdb on the multiplex PCR reads, yielding one entry per CDR3 protein. The table has about 430,000 distinct CDR3 sequences, approximately 15% seen once. These records were also assigned to another study, of T cells in Graves' hyperthyroidism and ophthalmopathy.

The sequence was obtained from a woman between 35 and 50 years old with Graves disease. This specimen was peripheral blood mononuclear cells (PBMCs), taken at new diagnosis, from a patient treated with antithyroid drugs.

The CDR3 region is CASSRGVEAEAFF. The CDR3 DNA follows: TGCGCCAGCAGCCGCGGGGTGGAGGCTGAAGCTTTCTTT. The chain combines TRBV11-3 with TRBJ1-1; D call uncertain. The CDR3 covers 13 residues. From germline, CDR1 is SGHNT and CDR2 YENEEA.